This is a list of T cell receptor beta chains from one sample in a study of CD8 T cells in Susac syndrome. TCRdb re-analysed the immunoSEQ multiplex PCR reads in MiXCR, keeping a single row per CDR3 protein. In the table there are about 190,000 distinct CDR3 sequences, 95% of which are singletons. Sequencing was performed on CD4+ T cells from PBMCs. These receptors were collected from a human donor in good health. The CDR3 runs from the conserved cysteine through the conserved F or W. A D gene is named only where the DNA matches it firmly. A clone size is listed for some rows: how often the clone was seen (once, few, many), or a class if it is expanded.

NA	TRBV19	TRBJ2-3	NA	TGTGCCAGTTCCGATGAGCCCCGTGGGTCCGCAGAAGCAGATACGCAGTATTTT	CASSDEPRGSAEADTQYF
NA	TRBV12-3/TRBV12-4	TRBJ1-1	TRBD1	TGTGCCAGCAGTGGGACAGGATTCAACACTGAAGCTTTCTTT	CASSGTGFNTEAFF
NA	TRBV20-1	TRBJ2-2	NA	TGCAGTGCAACCAGACAGGACACCGGGGAGCTGTTTTTT	CSATRQDTGELFF
NA	TRBV2	TRBJ1-4	NA	TGTGCCAGCTCTACCTTGCGGGGAGAAAAACTGTTTTTT	CASSTLRGEKLFF
NA	TRBV20-1	TRBJ2-3	NA	TGCAGTGCTAGTTCGGCTAGCCTTAGCACAGATACGCAGTATTTT	CSASSASLSTDTQYF
NA	TRBV6-2/TRBV6-3	TRBJ1-2	NA	TGTGCCAGCAGTCGCCGGGGAGACCTTAACTATGGCTACACCTTC	CASSRRGDLNYGYTF
once	TRBV6-1	TRBJ1-1	NA	TGTGCCAGCAGCCCCTGGGCAGCAGACTTGAACACTGAAGCTTTCTTT	CASSPWAADLNTEAFF
NA	TRBV5-1	TRBJ1-1	NA	TGCGCCAGCACCCCGAAGCAGGAAAACACTGAAGCTTTCTTT	CASTPKQENTEAFF
NA	TRBV12-3/TRBV12-4	TRBJ2-4	NA	TGTGCCAGCAGTTTAGTCCAGGGAGGAAGAAACATTCAGTACTTC	CASSLVQGGRNIQYF
NA	TRBV29-1	TRBJ2-4	NA	TGCAGCGTAGTACTAGGCAAAAACATTCAGTACTTC	CSVVLGKNIQYF
NA	TRBV9	TRBJ1-6	NA	TGTGCCAGCAGCGCGACAGCCTCACTGGGGGGTTCACCCCTCCACTTT	CASSATASLGGSPLHF
once	TRBV30	TRBJ2-3	NA	TGTGCCTGGAGTGAGATAGCTTCTAGCACAGATACGCAGTATTTT	CAWSEIASSTDTQYF
NA	TRBV29-1	TRBJ2-3	TRBD2	TGCAGCGTTGAAGGCCCGGGACTAGCGAGCACAGATACGCAGTATTTT	CSVEGPGLASTDTQYF
NA	TRBV2	TRBJ2-5	NA	TGTGCCAGCCGGAGGGCGGAAGAGACCCAGTACTTC	CASRRAEETQYF
NA	TRBV24-1	TRBJ1-1	TRBD1	TGTGCCACCAGGGGGACAGGTAAAAAGAACACTGAAGCTTTCTTT	CATRGTGKKNTEAFF
NA	TRBV5-6	TRBJ2-3	NA	TGTGCCAGCAGCTTGCCGGGTGGAGATACGCAGTATTTT	CASSLPGGDTQYF
NA	TRBV20-1	TRBJ1-2	NA	TGCAGTGCTAGCCCCCACGGTGGCTACACCTTC	CSASPHGGYTF
NA	TRBV29-1	TRBJ1-2	TRBD1	TGCAGCGTACAGACAGGGGTTTTTGGTGGCTACACCTTC	CSVQTGVFGGYTF
NA	TRBV29-1	TRBJ1-2	NA	TGCAGCGTTGTTGATACCAACTATGGCTACACCTTC	CSVVDTNYGYTF
NA	TRBV20-1	TRBJ2-5	TRBD2	TGCAGTGCTGTCCGGGAGGAAGAGACCCAGTACTTC	CSAVREEETQYF
NA	TRBV28	TRBJ1-5	NA	TGTGCCAGCAGTCCAATCAATCAGCCCCAGCATTTT	CASSPINQPQHF
NA	TRBV29-1	TRBJ2-7	NA	TGCAGCGTTAAAAGAAGCAGGGATTCCTACGAGCAGTACTTC	CSVKRSRDSYEQYF
NA	TRBV7-3	TRBJ1-2	NA	TGTGCCAGCAGTGGAGGGGCTAACTATGGCTACACCTTC	CASSGGANYGYTF
NA	TRBV29-1	TRBJ2-1	NA	TGCAGCGTTGAAGAGCCTGGGAGTCGGGCCTACAATGAGCAGTTCTTC	CSVEEPGSRAYNEQFF
NA	TRBV10-3	TRBJ2-2	NA	TGTGCCATCACCGGCAGGGTAGACACCGGGGAGCTGTTTTTT	CAITGRVDTGELFF
NA	TRBV6-5	TRBJ1-1	NA	TGTGCCAGCAGTTACCGTCGAGACACTGAAGCTTTCTTT	CASSYRRDTEAFF
NA	TRBV7-9	TRBJ2-7	TRBD1	TGTGCCAGCAGCTTAGCCCAGGGGGCTGGGACCTACGAGCAGTACTTC	CASSLAQGAGTYEQYF
NA	TRBV20-1	TRBJ2-1	NA	TGCAGTGCTTCTAGTCCCAAACACTCCTACAATGAGCAGTTCTTC	CSASSPKHSYNEQFF
NA	TRBV4-3	TRBJ2-5	NA	TGCGCCAGCAGCCAAGGGTTATCGAGGAGGGAGACCCAGTACTTC	CASSQGLSRRETQYF
NA	TRBV27	TRBJ2-7	TRBD1	TGTGCCAGCAGTTTAGACAGGGCCCTGGTCTCCTACGAGCAGTACTTC	CASSLDRALVSYEQYF
once	TRBV29-1	TRBJ1-5	NA	TGCAGCGTTGGGGACGGACGCCCCACTCAGCCCCAGCATTTT	CSVGDGRPTQPQHF
NA	TRBV27	TRBJ1-1	NA	TGTGCCAGCAGTTTATTCGGGAATAAGGGAAGCACTGAAGCTTTCTTT	CASSLFGNKGSTEAFF
once	TRBV29-1	TRBJ2-3	NA	TGCAGCCCGGTGGGGGCGGGGGCAGATACGCAGTATTTT	CSPVGAGADTQYF
NA	TRBV29-1	TRBJ2-1	NA	TGCAGCGTCCCCCCTTCGGGCAGCCACAATGAGCAGTTCTTC	CSVPPSGSHNEQFF
NA	TRBV12-3/TRBV12-4	TRBJ2-7	TRBD1	TGTGCCAGCAGTCCCACAGGGGGCACCTACGAGCAGTACTTC	CASSPTGGTYEQYF
NA	TRBV5-1	TRBJ2-1	NA	TGCGCCAGCAGCTTAATCTATGCCGATGAGCAGTTCTTC	CASSLIYADEQFF
NA	TRBV29-1	TRBJ1-1	NA	TGCAGCGGTGAGGCGGGGGTTAACACTGAAGCTTTCTTT	CSGEAGVNTEAFF
NA	TRBV20-1	TRBJ1-2	TRBD1	TGCAGTGCTCCCCGACAGGGGGTGGGTGGCTACACCTTC	CSAPRQGVGGYTF
NA	TRBV29-1	TRBJ2-2	TRBD1	TGCAGCGTTGATGCAGGGGGCAGTCCCGGGGAGCTGTTTTTT	CSVDAGGSPGELFF
few	TRBV27	TRBJ2-7	TRBD2	TGTGCCAGCAGTTCCCCTAGCGGGGGGACCTACGAGCAGTACTTC	CASSSPSGGTYEQYF
NA	TRBV14	TRBJ2-1	NA	TGTGCCAGCAGCCCATTTCTCGCAGGGGTCAGTGAGCAGTTCTTC	CASSPFLAGVSEQFF
NA	TRBV20-1	TRBJ1-2	NA	TGCAGTGACCCGGGACACTCAAGAGGCTACACCTTC	CSDPGHSRGYTF